One and the same sample provided the 24 T cell receptor beta chains below, sequenced in a study of T cell repertoires in cytomegalovirus infection. In TCRdb, the reads were re-called with MiXCR into one record per CDR3 protein. The table includes about 340,000 distinct CDR3 sequences, about 27% detected once. Their recognized antigens are unknown. This sample comprised cultured PBMCs, obtained from culture after CMV antigen stimulation. These receptors were obtained from a human donor in good health (CMV status not recorded). Some clones in this sample may be carry-over from other donors' samples.

The chain recombines TRBV6-1 with TRBJ2-5; D not resolved. The CDR3 loop spans 13 amino acids. Germline assignment: CDR1 MNHNS and CDR2 SASEGT. The V end lost 3 bases, the J end lost 2 bases, and 7 bases lay between the germline ends. The CDR3 coding sequence is TGTGCCAGCAGTGATGTACCTCAAGAGACCCAGTACTTC. Translated, it gives CASSDVPQETQYF.

J is TRBJ1-5 and V is TRBV6-2 or TRBV6-3, with 8 nucleotides matching TRBD1. CDR3 length: 17 residues. The V segment lost 8 bases and the J segment 7 bases; nucleotides outside the gene matches: 19. Germline CDR1 and CDR2: MNHEY and SVGEGT. The CDR3: CASGPQSGQGIRQPQHF. The CDR3 DNA reads TGTGCCAGCGGCCCCCAAAGTGGACAGGGTATAAGGCAGCCCCAGCATTTT.

This clonotype turned up a few times. The V gene is TRBV7-6, the J gene TRBJ2-2, with 8 bases identical to TRBD1. Germline-derived CDR1 and CDR2 are SGHVS and FNYEAQ. With 4 bases clipped from V and 0 bases from J, the junction kept 4 bases outside the gene matches. The CDR3 loop spans 16 amino acids. CDR3 coding DNA: TGTGCCAGCAGCTCTCGACAGGGGTCGAACACCGGGGAGCTGTTTTTT. Amino acids: CASSSRQGSNTGELFF.

This clonotype has only a few counts. This chain joins TRBV7-3 and TRBJ1-5, with D possibly being TRBD1 (5 bases). This CDR3 comprises 18 residues. Germline CDR1 and CDR2: SGHTA and FQGTGA. Trimming removed 0 bases from V and 2 bases from J, with 17 bases in between. DNA for the CDR3: TGTGCCAGCAGCTTAACGTTAAACAGGTTGGACCGCAATCAGCCCCAGCATTTT. Translating it yields CASSLTLNRLDRNQPQHF. Filled out from reference TRBV7-3 and TRBJ1-5, the complete variable domain reads GAGVSQTPSNKVTEKGKYVELRCDPISGHTALYWYRQSLGQGPEFLIYFQGTGAADDSGLPNDRFFAVRPEGSVSTLKIQRTERGDSAVYLCASSLTLNRLDRNQPQHFGDGTRLSIL.

The chain uses TRBV13 and TRBJ2-2; D not certain. Per germline, CDR1 PRHDT and CDR2 FYEKMQ (reference sequence). Trimming pared 4 bases from V and 0 bases from J, leaving 9 bases between. This CDR3 spans 15 amino acids. CDR3 DNA sequence: TGTGCCAGCAGCTCGTCCGGGCCGAACACCGGGGAGCTGTTTTTT. Protein product: CASSSSGPNTGELFF.

The J gene is TRBJ2-3, the V gene TRBV7-9; 8 bases are a match to TRBD1. V lost 2 bases to trimming and J lost 3 bases; unmatched junction nucleotides: 10. CDR1 and CDR2 from the germline V gene are SEHNR and FQNEAQ (reference sequence). There are 17 residues in the CDR3. The CDR3 spells CASSLMSGGERTDTQYF. CDR3 sequence (DNA): TGTGCCAGCAGCTTAATGTCAGGGGGCGAGAGGACAGATACGCAGTATTTT.

The J gene is TRBJ1-2, the V gene TRBV7-3, with 7 bases lining up with TRBD1. Germline V gene lookup returns CDR1 SGHTA and CDR2 FQGTGA. J was trimmed by 5 bases and V by 3 bases; bases with no gene match: 6. The CDR3 loop spans 14 amino acids. CDR3 amino acids: CASSLTTGVYGYTF. DNA for the CDR3: TGTGCCAGCAGCTTGACAACAGGGGTATATGGCTACACCTTC. Full variable domain (remainder filled in from reference TRBV7-3 and TRBJ1-2): GAGVSQTPSNKVTEKGKYVELRCDPISGHTALYWYRQSLGQGPEFLIYFQGTGAADDSGLPNDRFFAVRPEGSVSTLKIQRTERGDSAVYLCASSLTTGVYGYTFGSGTRLTVV.

This rearrangement joins TRBV7-2 to TRBJ2-7; D is unclear. The CDR3 has 15 amino acids. The V gene lost 2 bases and the J gene lost 5 bases, with 16 bases spanning the gap. CDR1 and CDR2 (germline): SGHTA, FQGNSA. DNA for the CDR3: TGTGCCAGCAGCTTACTAGTAGGCAGGCCCCACGAGCAGTACTTC. Translating it yields CASSLLVGRPHEQYF.

The rearrangement uses TRBV18 and TRBJ1-6; D is unresolved. The CDR3 totals 15 residues. The germline gives CDR1 KGHSH, CDR2 LQKENI. The V and J ends lost 3 bases and 8 bases respectively, with 14 bases between them. The CDR3 here is CASSPVTRRDSPLHF. The CDR3, as DNA: TGTGCCAGCTCACCCGTGACCCGTCGGGATTCACCCCTCCACTTT.

The J gene is TRBJ2-1, the V gene TRBV18; maybe TRBD1 (5 bases). The CDR3 covers 12 residues. Germline V gene sequence: CDR1 KGHSH, CDR2 LQKENI. The germline V and J ends were trimmed by 4 bases and 12 bases, with 13 bases remaining between them. The CDR3 nucleotides are TGTGCCAGCTCACTTAAGGGTGGGGCGCAGTTCTTC. Amino acid sequence: CASSLKGGAQFF.

This clonotype has at least ten counts. The chain employs TRBV7-2 and TRBJ2-1; 7 bases line up with TRBD2. J gave up 8 bases and V 5 bases, and 9 bases lay outside the gene matches. The CDR3 runs to 14 residues. The germline CDR1 and CDR2 sequences are SGHTA and FQGNSA. CDR3 DNA sequence: TGTGCCAGCAGCGGACTAGGCGGGTGGGATGAGCAGTTCTTC. Translation gives CASSGLGGWDEQFF.

V is TRBV28 and J is TRBJ1-4; TRBD1 is a possible D gene (5 bases). V lost 6 bases to trimming and J lost 0 bases, with 14 bases between them. The germline gives CDR1 MDHEN, CDR2 SYDVKM. CDR3 size: 16 residues. The CDR3 is CASRSLGEATNEKLFF. The DNA for the CDR3 is TGTGCCAGCAGATCTCTAGGGGAAGCAACTAATGAAAAACTGTTTTTT.

This chain links TRBV20-1 with TRBJ2-7; tentative D call: TRBD1 (5 bases). This CDR3 is built from 12 residues. Trimming took 3 bases from V and 3 from J, leaving 9 bases between them. The germline V gene encodes CDR1 DFQATT and CDR2 SNEGSKA (reference sequence). For the CDR3, the DNA is TGCAGTGCTAGTGGCAGGGTCTACGAGCAGTACTTC. The encoded protein is CSASGRVYEQYF.

The V and J genes are TRBV7-2 and TRBJ2-7; D unresolved. Between the trimmed V and J ends, which lost 4 bases and 3 bases, there was a span of 4 bases. The CDR3 has 11 residues. The V gene's germline CDR1 is SGHTA and CDR2 FQGNSA. CDR3 DNA sequence: TGTGCCAGCAGCTGGGACTACGAGCAGTACTTC. Translating gives CASSWDYEQYF.

This clonotype was found a few times. This chain uses TRBV11-2 with TRBJ2-3; D gene unclear. V shed 5 bases and J shed 2 bases, with 11 bases lying between them. Germline CDR1 and CDR2: SGHAT and FQNNGV. CDR3 size: 14 residues. The CDR3 bases are TGTGCCAGCAGCCGAACGTTACTCACAGATACGCAGTATTTT. Its translation is CASSRTLLTDTQYF.

The chain couples TRBV6-2 or TRBV6-3 to TRBJ2-5, with D possibly TRBD2 on 6 matching bases. The germline CDR1 and CDR2 sequences are MNHEY and SVGEGT. The length of the CDR3 is 17 residues. Trimming left V 7 bases short and J 1 base short, with 22 bases between. The CDR3 protein is CASNTLWTGTSQETQYF. The CDR3 DNA follows: TGTGCCAGCAACACCCTTTGGACCGGGACTTCCCAAGAGACCCAGTACTTC.

The V gene is TRBV12-3 or TRBV12-4, the J gene TRBJ1-1; D gene ambiguous. V was shortened by 2 bases and J by 5 bases, with 21 bases between the two germline ends. The CDR3 covers 17 residues. CDR3 bases: TGTGCCAGCAGTTTATCGTTGGCAGGCGGATCGGGGACTGAAGCTTTCTTT. It yields the protein CASSLSLAGGSGTEAFF.

The table lists this clonotype with a few counts. The chain carries TRBV24-1 and TRBJ1-1, with TRBD1 matching over 8 bases. The CDR3 is 15 amino acids. The germline gives CDR1 KGHDR, CDR2 SFDVKD. J gave up 2 bases and V 3 bases, and 4 bases lay outside the gene matches. CDR3 coding DNA: TGTGCCACCAGTGATAGCCAGGGGGCCAACACTGAAGCTTTCTTT. It is translated as CATSDSQGANTEAFF.

This clonotype was recorded a few times. V is TRBV7-2 and J is TRBJ2-3, with D unresolved. V lost 6 bases to trimming and J lost 2 bases, with 12 bases between them. CDR1 and CDR2 from the germline V gene are SGHTA and FQGNSA. The CDR3 extends over 14 amino acids. Here the CDR3 reads CASRTVSTTDTQYF. The CDR3 nucleotides are TGTGCCAGCAGGACGGTCTCTACCACAGATACGCAGTATTTT.

This clonotype was detected ten times or more. The chain employs TRBV12-3 or TRBV12-4 and TRBJ1-1, with unresolved D. Trimming left V 2 bases short and J 5 bases short, with 15 bases between. The CDR3 consists of 15 residues. The CDR3 loop reads CASSLSQESRTEAFF. The DNA of the CDR3 is TGTGCCAGCAGTTTAAGTCAGGAAAGTAGGACTGAAGCTTTCTTT.

With respect to this clonotype: Sequence at one end of the junction differs from germline and may be a read error. V usage is TRBV10-3 and J usage is TRBJ2-1; 9 bases fit TRBD1. The CDR3 contains 14 residues. Germline CDR1 ENHRY, CDR2 SYGVKD. The CDR3 here is CAIRGQGNYNEQIF. DNA of the CDR3: TGTGCCATCAGGGGACAGGGAAACTACAATGAGCAGATCTTC.

Only a few counts were recorded for this clonotype. This rearrangement joins TRBV11-2 to TRBJ1-1, with D possibly being TRBD1 (6 bases). Trimming removed 3 bases at V and 2 bases at J, with 16 bases between. The CDR3 covers 16 residues. CDR1 is SGHAT and CDR2 is FQNNGV in the germline V gene. The CDR3 is CASSLGTLLTNTEAFF. The CDR3 coding sequence is TGTGCCAGCAGCTTGGGGACACTGCTCACTAACACTGAAGCTTTCTTT. Drawing the rest from reference TRBV11-2 and TRBJ1-1, the complete variable domain is EAGVAQSPRYKIIEKRQSVAFWCNPISGHATLYWYQQILGQGPKLLIQFQNNGVVDDSQLPKDRFSAERLKGVDSTLKIQPAKLEDSAVYLCASSLGTLLTNTEAFFGQGTRLTVV.

This chain joins TRBV10-3 and TRBJ2-2; D tentatively reads TRBD1 or TRBD2 (6 bases each). There are 14 residues in the CDR3. V dropped 4 bases and J dropped 4 bases, with 10 bases sitting between them. Germline CDR1 is ENHRY and CDR2 is SYGVKD. As DNA, the CDR3 is TGTGCCATCAGTGGGGGGGCGGCCACCGGGGAGCTGTTTTTT. Protein sequence: CAISGGAATGELFF.

This rearrangement joins TRBV18 to TRBJ1-1; 10 bases align to TRBD1. With V trimmed by 8 bases and J by 1 base, 13 bases remained unmatched. Germline V gene lookup returns CDR1 KGHSH and CDR2 LQKENI. The CDR3 sequence is 17 residues long. CDR3 amino acids: CASIIDRGPTTNTEAFF. In nucleotides, the CDR3 is TGTGCCAGCATAATCGACAGGGGGCCCACTACGAACACTGAAGCTTTCTTT.